The 24 T cell receptor beta chains below were found in one sample sequenced in a study of shared clonotypes between healthy human individuals. The assay was immunoSEQ multiplex PCR, and TCRdb's table has in-frame clones only and misses some. The repertoire holds around 430,000 clones, with 75% to 85% as singletons. Material: PBMCs. The source of these receptors is a woman aged 40 to 50 in good health. Some clones in this sample may be carry-over from other donors' samples.

This clone has a handful of counts. The chain couples TRBV28 to TRBJ1-2; D is unclear. Germline V CDR1 and CDR2: MDHEN, SYDVKM. The V end lost 1 base, the J end lost 1 base, and 10 bases lay between the germline ends. The CDR3 is 15 residues long. The CDR3 region is CASSLSTPDNYGYTF. The CDR3, as DNA: TGTGCCAGCAGTTTATCCACCCCCGATAACTATGGCTACACCTTC.

The chain is built from TRBV6-4 and TRBJ2-2, with D unclear. The CDR3 contains 12 residues. The germline V gene encodes CDR1 MRHNA and CDR2 SNTAGT. Trimming left V 6 bases short and J 6 bases short, with 8 bases between. Here the CDR3 DNA reads TGTGCCAGCAGCACGTCCGCCGGGGAGCTGTTTTTT. Its translation: CASSTSAGELFF.

The chain's CDR3 is CASSSATGTYEQYF. The CDR3 DNA is TGTGCCAGCAGCTCGGCGACGGGGACCTACGAGCAGTACTTC. The chain joins TRBV7-2 to TRBJ2-7, with a weak D call TRBD2 (5 bases). Germline assignment: CDR1 SGHTA and CDR2 FQGNSA. The CDR3 is 14 residues long. V was trimmed by 4 bases and J by 2 bases, leaving 12 bases between them.

This clone has a single count. This chain joins TRBV5-1 and TRBJ2-2; D unclear. The CDR3 has 16 residues. V gave up 4 bases and J gave up 0 bases, with 13 bases separating them. The germline gives CDR1 SGHRS, CDR2 YFSETQ. In DNA, the CDR3 is TGCGCCAGCAGCGTGGACGGAACCGCGAACACCGGGGAGCTGTTTTTT. Translated, it gives CASSVDGTANTGELFF.

The rearrangement links TRBV5-5 to TRBJ2-1; 8 nucleotides align to TRBD1. The V gene end was trimmed by 4 bases and the J gene end by 4 bases; junction bases not matched to a gene: 10. This CDR3 spans 16 amino acids. The germline CDR1 and CDR2 sequences are SGHKS and YYEKEE (reference sequence). The CDR3 region has the DNA TGTGCCAGCAGCCGACGTCAGGGGGCGCGTTACAATGAGCAGTTCTTC. Translating it yields CASSRRQGARYNEQFF.

The rearrangement uses TRBV4-2 and TRBJ1-6, with a possible D match to TRBD1 (5 bases). Trimming removed 4 bases at V and 6 bases at J, with 19 bases between. This CDR3 is built from 17 residues. Germline V gene lookup returns CDR1 LGHNA and CDR2 YNFKEQ. Here the CDR3 DNA reads TGTGCCAGCAGCCCGTTTTCGACAGTCGAGGTTAATTCACCCCTCCACTTT. Translating it yields CASSPFSTVEVNSPLHF.

This clone was seen only a few times. The gene calls are TRBV29-1 and TRBJ1-2, with a possible D match to TRBD1 (5 bases). The germline V gene encodes CDR1 SQVTM and CDR2 ANQGSEA. V was clipped by 3 bases and J by 5 bases, with 10 bases between them. The CDR3 covers 12 residues. CDR3 loop: CSVDTGAYGYTF. For the CDR3, the DNA is TGCAGCGTTGATACCGGGGCGTATGGCTACACCTTC.

Here the CDR3 DNA reads TGTGCCAGCAGCCAAGGTATACTAGCGGGAGACACAGATACGCAGTATTTT. Protein: CASSQGILAGDTDTQYF. This chain uses TRBV4-2 with TRBJ2-3; 11 bases align to TRBD2. This CDR3 spans 17 amino acids. Trimming at V came to 1 base and at J to 2 bases, leaving 5 bases not matched to a gene. Germline V gene lookup returns CDR1 LGHNA and CDR2 YNFKEQ.

J is TRBJ1-3 and V is TRBV2; D unresolved. V lost 4 bases and J lost 4, with 14 bases in between. The CDR3 consists of 15 residues. In germline, CDR1 is SNHLY, CDR2 FYNNEI. The CDR3 DNA reads TGTGCCAGCAGTGTCAGAGGGATAGGAGGAAACACCATATATTTT. Translating gives CASSVRGIGGNTIYF.

The chain is built from TRBV5-1 and TRBJ1-2, with 9 positions matching TRBD1. CDR1 SGHRS and CDR2 YFSETQ come from the germline V gene. The CDR3 length is 13 residues. The V and J ends lost 4 bases and 6 bases, in that order; junction bases with no gene match: 4. CDR3 DNA: TGCGCCAGCAGCGAGGGACAGGGACATGGCTACACCTTC. This translates into CASSEGQGHGYTF.

The count of this clone is one. The chain couples TRBV29-1 to TRBJ2-5; no clear D gene. V was pared by 4 bases and J by 5 bases, with 11 bases between. The CDR3 sequence is 12 residues long. Looked up from germline, CDR1 is SQVTM and CDR2 is ANQGSEA. CDR3 amino acids: CSVVVGMETQYF. CDR3 bases: TGCAGCGTTGTTGTAGGGATGGAGACCCAGTACTTC.

The chain links TRBV5-6 to TRBJ1-2, with 11 bases matching TRBD1. The junction had 11 bases not matched to a gene; V was cut back by 4 bases and J by 6 bases. CDR3 length: 16 amino acids. Germline CDR1 is SGHDT and CDR2 is YYEEEE. This CDR3 is CASSTGRGQGVHGYTF. The CDR3 coding sequence is TGTGCCAGCAGCACCGGCCGGGGACAGGGGGTTCATGGCTACACCTTC.

The CDR3 DNA reads as TGTGCCTGGAGTGTAAGGGGGGACGAGACCCAGTACTTC. Amino acids: CAWSVRGDETQYF. The chain recombines TRBV30 with TRBJ2-5; either TRBD1 or TRBD2 may supply D (6 bases each). Germline CDR1 GTSNPN, CDR2 SVGIG (reference sequence). This CDR3 contains 13 residues. V was cut by 0 bases and J by 5 bases, with 10 bases left in between.

V is TRBV27 and J is TRBJ1-5, with D possibly being TRBD1 (5 bases). Germline assignment: CDR1 MNHEY and CDR2 SMNVEV (reference sequence). CDR3 size: 14 residues. Trimming removed 6 bases from V and 1 base from J, with 10 bases in between. CDR3 DNA sequence: TGTGCCAGCAGCAGGCGGGGGAGCAATCAGCCCCAGCATTTT. Translating gives CASSRRGSNQPQHF.

The chain uses TRBV7-2 and TRBJ2-7; D gene ambiguous. This CDR3 is 13 amino acids long. V was cut by 3 bases and J by 6 bases, with 12 bases left in between. The germline V gene has CDR1 SGHTA and CDR2 FQGNSA. The CDR3 DNA is TGTGCCAGCAGCTTTCGCGGATGGTTCGAGCAGTACTTC. This codes for CASSFRGWFEQYF.

The V and J genes are TRBV12-2 and TRBJ2-1; TRBD2, the D gene given by the table, was not confirmed from the DNA. TRBV12-2 is listed as a pseudogene. The CDR3 spans 15 residues. This CDR3 is CASRFPSGGLDEQFF. Here the CDR3 DNA reads TGTGCAAGTCGCTTCCCATCGGGAGGCCTCGATGAGCAGTTCTTC.

The chain employs TRBV5-1 and TRBJ2-2; tentatively, D is TRBD1 or TRBD2 (5 bases each). This CDR3 region has 14 residues. Germline CDR1 reads SGHRS; CDR2 reads YFSETQ. Trimming cost V 8 bases and J 0 bases, with 11 bases left between them. DNA of the CDR3: TGCGCCAGTAGGGACGCCCCGAACACCGGGGAGCTGTTTTTT. This translates into CASRDAPNTGELFF.

The V call is TRBV9, the J call TRBJ2-1; 7 nucleotides match TRBD2. This CDR3 spans 15 amino acids. Germline V gives CDR1 SGDLS, CDR2 YYNGEE. Trimming took 4 bases from V and 1 from J; bases not matched to a gene: 5. CDR3 nucleotide sequence: TGTGCCAGCAGCAGGCGGGAGTGGTCCTACAATGAGCAGTTCTTC. Encoded protein: CASSRREWSYNEQFF.

This clone was seen many times. This chain joins TRBV5-1 and TRBJ2-3, with D possibly TRBD1 on 5 matching bases. The CDR3 spans 13 residues. The germline V gene has CDR1 SGHRS and CDR2 YFSETQ. The V and J ends lost 2 bases and 6 bases respectively, with 10 bases between them. CDR3 nucleotides: TGCGCCAGCAGCTTCTGGGGCAGGGATACGCAGTATTTT. Its protein is CASSFWGRDTQYF.

As to this clone: Distinct nucleotide sequences in the sample also encode this CDR3. The rearrangement links TRBV9 to TRBJ2-1; 8 bases fit TRBD2. Looked up from germline, CDR1 is SGDLS and CDR2 is YYNGEE. The CDR3 has 15 residues. J gave up 1 base and V 2 bases, and 2 bases lay outside the gene matches. CDR3 region: CASSVSGSSYNEQFF. The CDR3 nucleotides are TGTGCCAGCAGCGTCAGCGGGAGTTCCTACAATGAGCAGTTCTTC. Supplemented by reference TRBV9 and TRBJ2-1, the full variable domain reads DSGVTQTPKHLITATGQRVTLRCSPRSGDLSVYWYQQSLDQGLQFLIQYYNGEERAKGNILERFSAQQFPDLHSELNLSSLELGDSALYFCASSVSGSSYNEQFFGPGTRLTVL.

On this clone: Because the CDR3's place on the DNA is in doubt, the DNA is left out and the CDR3 is given as listed by TCRdb. V is TRBV6-1 and J is TRBJ2-2; the DNA was not compared with TRBD2, the D call given in the table. The CDR3 comprises 19 residues, both ends counted. The germline gives CDR1 MNHNS, CDR2 SASEGT. CDR3: CASSAIRLAFSLDTGELFF.

This clone was seen only once. V gene TRBV9 combines with J gene TRBJ2-1; a weak D match, TRBD1 (7 bases). The germline CDR1 and CDR2 sequences are SGDLS and YYNGEE. The germline V and J ends were trimmed by 4 bases and 7 bases, with 15 bases remaining between them. This CDR3 region has 14 residues. CDR3: CASSTHRGGNEQFF. The DNA for the CDR3 is TGTGCCAGCAGCACACACAGGGGAGGAAATGAGCAGTTCTTC.

This clone turned up a few times. This chain uses TRBV5-1 with TRBJ2-1; 12 positions match TRBD1. The CDR3 covers 15 residues. The V gene end was trimmed by 4 bases and the J gene end by 12 bases; junction bases not matched to a gene: 11. Germline V lookup: CDR1 SGHRS, CDR2 YFSETQ. The CDR3: CASSAGTGTGGGQFF. The CDR3 DNA is TGCGCCAGCAGCGCCGGGACCGGGACAGGGGGCGGGCAGTTCTTC.

This clone was counted once. The gene calls are TRBV28 and TRBJ2-2; 8 nucleotides align to TRBD1. The germline gives CDR1 MDHEN, CDR2 SYDVKM. This CDR3 has 14 amino acids. Germline trimming cut 8 bases from V and 9 bases from J; bases unmatched to any gene: 11. The CDR3 region is CASVGQGAGRELFF. In DNA, the CDR3 is TGTGCCAGCGTTGGGCAGGGGGCAGGTCGGGAGCTGTTTTTT. The full variable domain, completed using reference TRBV28 and TRBJ2-2, is DVKVTQSSRYLVKRTGEKVFLECVQDMDHENMFWYRQDPGLGLRLIYFSYDVKMKEKGDIPEGYSVSREKKERFSLILESASTNQTSMYLCASVGQGAGRELFFGEGSRLTVL.